These T cell receptor beta chains were read from a single sample in a study of T-cell memory formation after mild COVID-19. TCRdb redid the calling of the 5' RACE reads with MiXCR, one entry per CDR3 protein. Of approximately 89,000 distinct CDR3 sequences listed, more than 20% were seen once; the top ten hold less than 55%. Material: PBMCs or a T cell subset sorted from them (not recorded which). All receptors come from a man in his late teens or twenties who had mild COVID-19 (a few samples of this study predate the infection). Cell type and time point are not known. CDR3s include the opening cysteine and the closing phenylalanine or tryptophan. Fields, in order: clone size, D gene, J gene, V gene, CDR3 DNA, CDR3 protein. D genes are given only for firm matches. Rows may omit the clone size; those that give it use once, few, many or a size class.

few	-	TRBJ1-3	TRBV15	TGTGCCACCAGCCCTGACAGCTCTGGAAACACCATATATTTT	CATSPDSSGNTIYF
few	-	TRBJ2-3	TRBV6-1	TGTGCCAGCACCGCCGGGCACCCGGGCACAGATACGCAGTATTTT	CASTAGHPGTDTQYF
few	-	TRBJ2-5	TRBV6-2/TRBV6-3	TGTGCCAGCACCGACCAAGAGACCCAGTACTTC	CASTDQETQYF
-	-	TRBJ2-1	TRBV5-5	TGTGCCAGCAGCCACGGTACTGGCAGCCGATACTCCTACAATGAGCAGTTCTTC	CASSHGTGSRYSYNEQFF
few	-	TRBJ2-2	TRBV10-2	TGCGCCAGCAGGGGGCCAGGAGAAGGCGGGGAGCTGTTTTTT	CASRGPGEGGELFF
few	-	TRBJ2-2	TRBV4-1	TGCGCCAGCAGCCAGGAGGGGGGCGGGGAGCTGTTTTTT	CASSQEGGGELFF
few	-	TRBJ1-2	TRBV7-2	TGTGCCAGCAGCACAACAGTCTCCTATGGCTACACCTTC	CASSTTVSYGYTF
-	-	TRBJ2-5	TRBV7-9	TGTGCCAGCAGCTCCTTCTCGGGGTACCAAGAGACCCAGTACTTC	CASSSFSGYQETQYF
few	TRBD2	TRBJ2-1	TRBV5-1	TGCGCCAGCAGCTTGGAAGTGGGAGGGAGCTACAATGAGCAGTTCTTC	CASSLEVGGSYNEQFF
many	-	TRBJ2-2	TRBV7-9	TGTGCCAGCAGCCGGGGGACCGGGGAGCTGTTTTTT	CASSRGTGELFF
few	-	TRBJ1-2	TRBV12-3/TRBV12-4	TGTGCCAGCAGTTTAGGCACTTTCTATGGCTACACCTTC	CASSLGTFYGYTF
few	TRBD1	TRBJ1-6	TRBV27	TGTGCCAGCAGTTGGGGACAGGGGGTATCACCCCTCCACTTT	CASSWGQGVSPLHF
-	TRBD2	TRBJ2-7	TRBV6-2/TRBV6-3	TGTGCCAGCAGTTACTCGACTAGCGGGGGCTACGAGCAGTACTTC	CASSYSTSGGYEQYF
-	TRBD1	TRBJ1-1	TRBV27	TGTGCCAGCAGTTTAACAGGGGGGAGGACTGAAGCTTTCTTT	CASSLTGGRTEAFF
-	-	TRBJ1-5	TRBV27	TGTGCCAGCAGTTTTACTCTGGGGGCAGGACAGCCCCAGCATTTT	CASSFTLGAGQPQHF
many	-	TRBJ1-3	TRBV7-9	TGTGCCAGCAGCTCCAGTACGGAAGCTGTAGGAAACACCATATATTTT	CASSSSTEAVGNTIYF
-	-	TRBJ1-2	TRBV28	TGTGCCAGCAGTTTCGGTCACTACTATGGCTACACCTTC	CASSFGHYYGYTF
-	-	TRBJ1-1	TRBV23-1	TGCGCCAGCAGTCAGGTGCACGGAGAAGCTTTCTTT	CASSQVHGEAFF
many	-	TRBJ2-3	TRBV12-3/TRBV12-4	TGTGCCAGCACCTCGGACGCCCAGAGGACAGATACGCAGTATTTT	CASTSDAQRTDTQYF
few	TRBD2	TRBJ2-5	TRBV20-1	TGCAGTGCTAGAGTACTAGCGGGGGTGGTCCAAGAGACCCAGTACTTC	CSARVLAGVVQETQYF
-	-	TRBJ2-3	TRBV7-8	TGTGCCAGCAGCGCCAGAGGGAAAAGCACAGATACGCAGTATTTT	CASSARGKSTDTQYF
-	-	TRBJ1-2	TRBV29-1	TGCAGCGTTGCCCCTCCACCTGGAGGCTACACCTTC	CSVAPPPGGYTF
-	TRBD2	TRBJ2-3	TRBV4-1	TGCGCCAGCAGTGGGCGGGGGGTCGAGTTATTT	CASSGRGVELF
once	-	TRBJ2-4	TRBV7-2	TGTGCCAGCAGGTCCAGTATACTAAACATTCAGTACTTC	CASRSSILNIQYF
-	TRBD2	TRBJ2-5	TRBV4-3	TGCGCCAGCAGCCAAGATGCTAGCGGGGGGGCGGAGACCCAGTACTTC	CASSQDASGGAETQYF
-	-	TRBJ1-2	TRBV9	TGTGCCAGCAGCGTTGCAGGCCCGTATGGCTACACCTTC	CASSVAGPYGYTF
-	TRBD1	TRBJ1-2	TRBV9	TGTGCCAGCAGCGTTAATCCGACAGGGATGGGGGCTAACTATGGCTACACCTTC	CASSVNPTGMGANYGYTF
few	TRBD1	TRBJ1-2	TRBV28	TGTGCCAGCAGGCCAGGGACAGGGATAATGAGAGTTAACTATGGCTACACCTTC	CASRPGTGIMRVNYGYTF